This record concerns one TCR beta chain sequence. The data were taken from a study of CD8 T cells in Susac syndrome. Random hexamers were used to reverse transcribe about 0.45 to 1 ug of RNA. Across 54 Vbeta and 13 Jbeta, immunoSEQ multiplex PCR amplified TCR beta CDR3. TCRdb used MiXCR to reprocess the immunoSEQ multiplex PCR reads, holding one entry per CDR3 protein. The sample consists of some 260,000 distinct CDR3 sequences, 85% of them appearing once. Trimming took off 1 base at V and 5 bases at J, with 11 bases between the two ends. The CDR3 extends over 14 amino acids. Germline V gene sequence: CDR1 LGHDT, CDR2 YNNKEL (reference sequence). Negative isolation was used for CD8+ and CD4+ T cells and FACS enrichment for TEMRA cells.

The specimen sequenced was CD8+ T cells from PBMCs. The clonotype comes from a human donor with multiple sclerosis. The chain is built from TRBV3-1 and TRBJ1-2, with D unresolved. CDR3 region: CASSQVRTTYGYTF. CDR3 sequence (DNA): TGTGCCAGCAGCCAAGTTCGGACTACGTATGGCTACACCTTC.